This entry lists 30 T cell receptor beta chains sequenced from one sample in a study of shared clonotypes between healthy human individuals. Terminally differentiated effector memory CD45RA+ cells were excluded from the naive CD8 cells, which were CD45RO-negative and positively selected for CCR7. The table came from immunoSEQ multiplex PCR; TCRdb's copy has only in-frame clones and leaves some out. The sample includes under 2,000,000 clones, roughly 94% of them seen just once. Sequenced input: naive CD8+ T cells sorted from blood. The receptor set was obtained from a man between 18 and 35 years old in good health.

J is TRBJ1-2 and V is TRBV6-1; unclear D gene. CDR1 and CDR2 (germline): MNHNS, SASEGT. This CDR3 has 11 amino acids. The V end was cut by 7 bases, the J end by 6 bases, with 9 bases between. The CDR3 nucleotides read TGTGCCAGCATAGCTGGGAATGGCTACACCTTC. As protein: CASIAGNGYTF.

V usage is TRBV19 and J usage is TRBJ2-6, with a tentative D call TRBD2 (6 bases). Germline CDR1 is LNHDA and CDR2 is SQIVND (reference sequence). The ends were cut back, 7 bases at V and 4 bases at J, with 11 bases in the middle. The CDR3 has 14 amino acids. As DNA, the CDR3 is TGTGCCAGTACGGGAGAAACCGGGGCCAACGTCCTGACTTTC. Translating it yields CASTGETGANVLTF.

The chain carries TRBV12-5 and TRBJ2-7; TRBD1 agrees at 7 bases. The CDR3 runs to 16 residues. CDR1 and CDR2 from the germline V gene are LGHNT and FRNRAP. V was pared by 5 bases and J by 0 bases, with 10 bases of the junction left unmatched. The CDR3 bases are TGTGCTAGTGGTGCCGCCGGGACAGCAAACTCCTACGAGCAGTACTTC. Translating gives CASGAAGTANSYEQYF.

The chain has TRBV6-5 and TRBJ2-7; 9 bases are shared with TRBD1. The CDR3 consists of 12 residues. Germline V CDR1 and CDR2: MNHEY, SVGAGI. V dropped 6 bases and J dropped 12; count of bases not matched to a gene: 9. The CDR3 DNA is TGTGCCAGCAGCCCCGCCGGACAGGGGCTGTACTTC. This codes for CASSPAGQGLYF.

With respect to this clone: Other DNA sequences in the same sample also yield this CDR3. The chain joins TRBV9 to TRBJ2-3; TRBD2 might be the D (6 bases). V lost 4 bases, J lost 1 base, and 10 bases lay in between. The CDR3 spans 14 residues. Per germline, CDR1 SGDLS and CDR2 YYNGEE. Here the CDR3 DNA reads TGTGCCAGCAGCCCCGGGGGTGGCACAGATACGCAGTATTTT. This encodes CASSPGGGTDTQYF.

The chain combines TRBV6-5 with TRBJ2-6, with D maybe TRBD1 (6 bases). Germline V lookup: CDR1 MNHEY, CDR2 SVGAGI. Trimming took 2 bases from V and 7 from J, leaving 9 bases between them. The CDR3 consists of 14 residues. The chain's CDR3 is CASSYTGTANVLTF. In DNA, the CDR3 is TGTGCCAGCAGTTACACCGGGACAGCCAACGTCCTGACTTTC.

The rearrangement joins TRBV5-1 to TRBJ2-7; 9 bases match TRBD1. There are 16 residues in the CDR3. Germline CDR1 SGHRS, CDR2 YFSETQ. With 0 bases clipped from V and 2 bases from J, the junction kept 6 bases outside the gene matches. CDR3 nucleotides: TGCGCCAGCAGCTTGGAAGGGACAGGGTCACCCTACGAGCAGTACTTC. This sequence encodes CASSLEGTGSPYEQYF. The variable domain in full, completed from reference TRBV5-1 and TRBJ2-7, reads KAGVTQTPRYLIKTRGQQVTLSCSPISGHRSVSWYQQTPGQGLQFLFEYFSETQRNKGNFPGRFSGRQFSNSRSEMNVSTLELGDSALYLCASSLEGTGSPYEQYFGPGTRLTVT.

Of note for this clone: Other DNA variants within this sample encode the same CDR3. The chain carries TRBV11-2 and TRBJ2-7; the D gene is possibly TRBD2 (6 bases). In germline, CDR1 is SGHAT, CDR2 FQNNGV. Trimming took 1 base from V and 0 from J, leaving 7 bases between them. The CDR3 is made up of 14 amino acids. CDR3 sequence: CASSLGSGSYEQYF. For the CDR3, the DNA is TGTGCCAGCAGCTTAGGTAGCGGCTCCTACGAGCAGTACTTC. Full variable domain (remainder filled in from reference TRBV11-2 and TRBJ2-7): EAGVAQSPRYKIIEKRQSVAFWCNPISGHATLYWYQQILGQGPKLLIQFQNNGVVDDSQLPKDRFSAERLKGVDSTLKIQPAKLEDSAVYLCASSLGSGSYEQYFGPGTRLTVT.

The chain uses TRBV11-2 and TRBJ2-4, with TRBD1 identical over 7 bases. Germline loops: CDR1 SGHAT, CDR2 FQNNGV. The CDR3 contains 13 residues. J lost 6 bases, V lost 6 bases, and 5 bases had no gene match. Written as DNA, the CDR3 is TGTGCCAGCAGAGAGACAGGGTTAAACATTCAGTACTTC. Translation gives CASRETGLNIQYF.

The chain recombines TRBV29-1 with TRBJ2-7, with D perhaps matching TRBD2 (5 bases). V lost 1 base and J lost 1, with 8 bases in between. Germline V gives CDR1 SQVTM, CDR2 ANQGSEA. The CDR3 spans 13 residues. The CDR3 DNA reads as TGCAGCGTTGAAGTCGGGGAGTCCTACGAGCAGTACTTC. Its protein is CSVEVGESYEQYF.

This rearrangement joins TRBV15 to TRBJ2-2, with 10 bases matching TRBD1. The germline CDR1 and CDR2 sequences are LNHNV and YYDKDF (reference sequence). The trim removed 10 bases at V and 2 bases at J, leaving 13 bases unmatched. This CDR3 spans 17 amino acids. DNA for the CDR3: TGTGCCATCAGTTTGACAGGGGGCGGACTTAACACCGGGGAGCTGTTTTTT. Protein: CAISLTGGGLNTGELFF. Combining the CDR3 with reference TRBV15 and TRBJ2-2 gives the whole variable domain DAMVIQNPRYQVTQFGKPVTLSCSQTLNHNVMYWYQQKSSQAPKLLFHYYDKDFNNEADTPDNFQSRRPNTSFCFLDIRSPGLGDTAMYLCAISLTGGGLNTGELFFGEGSRLTVL.

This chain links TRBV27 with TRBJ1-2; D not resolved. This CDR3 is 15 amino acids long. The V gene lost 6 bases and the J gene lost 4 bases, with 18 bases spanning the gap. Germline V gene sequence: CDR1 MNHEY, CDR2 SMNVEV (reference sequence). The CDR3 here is CASRLRGSPLYGYTF. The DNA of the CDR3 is TGTGCCAGCAGGCTACGCGGCTCCCCCCTCTATGGCTACACCTTC.

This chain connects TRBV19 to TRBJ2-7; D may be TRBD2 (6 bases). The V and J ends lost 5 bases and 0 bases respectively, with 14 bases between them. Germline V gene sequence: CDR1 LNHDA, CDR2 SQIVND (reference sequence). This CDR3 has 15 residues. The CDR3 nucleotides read TGTGCCAGTAGTGGCCACGGGAGCGTCTCCTACGAGCAGTACTTC. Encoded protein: CASSGHGSVSYEQYF.

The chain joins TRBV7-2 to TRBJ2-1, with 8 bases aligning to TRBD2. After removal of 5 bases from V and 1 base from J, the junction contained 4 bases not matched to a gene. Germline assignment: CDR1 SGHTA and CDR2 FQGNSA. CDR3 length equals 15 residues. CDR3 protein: CASSISGKSYNEQFF. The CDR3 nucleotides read TGTGCCAGCAGCATTAGCGGGAAATCCTACAATGAGCAGTTCTTC.

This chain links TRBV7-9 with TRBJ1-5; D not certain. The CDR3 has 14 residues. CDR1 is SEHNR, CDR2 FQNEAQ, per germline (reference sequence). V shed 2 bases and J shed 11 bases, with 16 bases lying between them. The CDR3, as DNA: TGTGCCAGCAGCTTAAGCCTGGGGTCCGACACCCAGCATTTT. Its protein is CASSLSLGSDTQHF.

CDR3 in DNA: TGTGCCAGCAGTTTCGGTTCGGCGGCAGATCCCCCGCAAGAGACCCAGTACTTC. This sequence encodes CASSFGSAADPPQETQYF. V gene TRBV27 combines with J gene TRBJ2-5; D is unresolved. The CDR3 totals 18 residues. The germline V gene encodes CDR1 MNHEY and CDR2 SMNVEV (reference sequence). The V end lost 3 bases, the J end lost 2 bases, and 22 bases lay between the germline ends.

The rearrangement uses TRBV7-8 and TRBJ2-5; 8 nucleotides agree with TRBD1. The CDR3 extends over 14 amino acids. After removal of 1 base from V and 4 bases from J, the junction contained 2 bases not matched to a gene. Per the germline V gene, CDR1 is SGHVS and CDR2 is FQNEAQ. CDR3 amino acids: CASSLEGTGETQYF. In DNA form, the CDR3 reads TGTGCCAGCAGCTTAGAAGGGACAGGAGAGACCCAGTACTTC.

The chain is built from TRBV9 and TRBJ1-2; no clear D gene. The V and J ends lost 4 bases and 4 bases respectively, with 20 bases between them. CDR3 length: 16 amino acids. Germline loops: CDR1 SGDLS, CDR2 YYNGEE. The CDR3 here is CASSSSDKSWSYGYTF. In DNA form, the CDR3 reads TGTGCCAGCAGCTCCAGCGACAAATCTTGGTCCTATGGCTACACCTTC.

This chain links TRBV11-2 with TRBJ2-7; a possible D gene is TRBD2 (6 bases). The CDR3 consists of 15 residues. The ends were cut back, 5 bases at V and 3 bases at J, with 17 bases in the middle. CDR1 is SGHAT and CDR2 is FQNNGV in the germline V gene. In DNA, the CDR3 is TGTGCCAGCAGCGAACTAGCTACGATCGACTACGAGCAGTACTTC. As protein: CASSELATIDYEQYF.

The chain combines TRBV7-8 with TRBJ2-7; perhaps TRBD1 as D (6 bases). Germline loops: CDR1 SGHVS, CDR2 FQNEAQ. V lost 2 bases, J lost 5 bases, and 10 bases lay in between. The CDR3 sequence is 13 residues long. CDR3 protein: CASSLSRGHEQYF. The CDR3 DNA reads TGTGCCAGCAGCTTAAGCAGGGGCCACGAGCAGTACTTC.

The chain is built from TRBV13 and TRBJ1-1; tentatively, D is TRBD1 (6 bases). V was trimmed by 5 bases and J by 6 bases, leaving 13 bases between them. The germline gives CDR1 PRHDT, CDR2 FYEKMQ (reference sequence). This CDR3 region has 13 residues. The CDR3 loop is CASSPPGGPEAFF. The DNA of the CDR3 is TGTGCCAGCAGCCCCCCCGGGGGGCCTGAAGCTTTCTTT.

The chain's CDR3 is CASSLVPSGNEQFF. The CDR3 nucleotides read TGTGCCAGCAGCTTGGTCCCTAGCGGTAATGAGCAGTTCTTC. The gene calls are TRBV5-8 and TRBJ2-1, with 7 bases fitting TRBD2. The CDR3 totals 14 residues. Germline V gene lookup returns CDR1 SGHTS and CDR2 YDEGEE. The V and J ends lost 0 bases and 7 bases, in that order; junction bases with no gene match: 4.

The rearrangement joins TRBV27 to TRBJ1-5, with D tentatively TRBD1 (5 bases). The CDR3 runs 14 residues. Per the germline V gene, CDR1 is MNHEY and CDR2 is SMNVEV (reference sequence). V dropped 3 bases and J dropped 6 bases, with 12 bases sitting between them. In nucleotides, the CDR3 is TGTGCCAGCAGTTTTCAGGGAGGAGGTCAGCCCCAGCATTTT. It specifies CASSFQGGGQPQHF.

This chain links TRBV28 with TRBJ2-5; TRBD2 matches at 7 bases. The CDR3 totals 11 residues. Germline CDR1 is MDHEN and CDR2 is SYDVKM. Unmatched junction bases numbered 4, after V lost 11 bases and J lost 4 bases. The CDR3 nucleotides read TGTGCCTTAGGGGAGGGAGAGACCCAGTACTTC. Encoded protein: CALGEGETQYF.

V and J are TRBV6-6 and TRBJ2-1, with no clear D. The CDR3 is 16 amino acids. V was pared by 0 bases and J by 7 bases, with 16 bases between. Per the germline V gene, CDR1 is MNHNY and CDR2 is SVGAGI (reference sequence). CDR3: CASSYSNTVVRNEQFF. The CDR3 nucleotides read TGTGCCAGCAGTTACTCGAATACAGTGGTAAGGAATGAGCAGTTCTTC.

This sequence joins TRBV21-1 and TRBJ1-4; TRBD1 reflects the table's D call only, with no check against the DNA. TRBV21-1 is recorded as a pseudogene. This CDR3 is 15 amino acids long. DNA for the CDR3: TGTGCCAGCAGCACCCGACAGGGGGCTAGTGAAAAACTGTTTTTT. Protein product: CASSTRQGASEKLFF.

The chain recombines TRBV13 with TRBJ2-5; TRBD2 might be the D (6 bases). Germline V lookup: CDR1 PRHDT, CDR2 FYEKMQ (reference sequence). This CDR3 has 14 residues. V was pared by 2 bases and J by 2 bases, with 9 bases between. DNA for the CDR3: TGTGCCAGCAGCTTATCCAGCGGGCAAGAGACCCAGTACTTC. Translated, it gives CASSLSSGQETQYF.

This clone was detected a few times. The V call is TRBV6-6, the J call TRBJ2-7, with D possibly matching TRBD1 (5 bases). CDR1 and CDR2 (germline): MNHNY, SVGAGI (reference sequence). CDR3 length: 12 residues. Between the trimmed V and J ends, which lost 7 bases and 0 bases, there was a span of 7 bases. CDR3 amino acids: CASIDSSYEQYF. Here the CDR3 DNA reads TGTGCCAGCATAGACAGCTCCTACGAGCAGTACTTC.

The CDR3 region has the DNA TGTGCCAGCAGTTACTCGCCCGAGGCAGAGACCCAGTACTTC. This translates into CASSYSPEAETQYF. The chain uses TRBV6-5 and TRBJ2-5; unclear D gene. The length of the CDR3 is 14 residues. CDR1 and CDR2 (germline): MNHEY, SVGAGI. Trimming removed 0 bases from V and 4 bases from J, with 9 bases in between.

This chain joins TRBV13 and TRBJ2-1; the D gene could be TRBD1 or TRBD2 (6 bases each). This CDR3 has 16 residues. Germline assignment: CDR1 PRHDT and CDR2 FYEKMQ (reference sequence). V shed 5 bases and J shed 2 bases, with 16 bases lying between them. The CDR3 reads CASSPSKGGPYNEQFF. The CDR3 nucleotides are TGTGCCAGCAGCCCTTCGAAGGGGGGTCCCTACAATGAGCAGTTCTTC.